This TCR beta chain was observed in a study of T cells in localized non-small cell lung cancer. Assay: immunoSEQ multiplex PCR; the TCRdb copy retains only in-frame clones and omits some. The data show over 25,000 clones, with roughly 78% seen just once and more than 15% held by the top ten. Concerning this clone itself: Its antigen is unidentified.

In germline, CDR1 is SEHNR, CDR2 FQNEAQ (reference sequence). The CDR3 length is 13 residues. The V end lost 0 bases, the J end lost 6 bases, and 8 bases lay between the germline ends. Study findings and constraints: Adjacent lung had a median roughly 50 of the 100 largest tumor clones. Those with higher blood T cell density had longer overall survival. Highest T cell clonality was seen in uninvolved adjacent lung, surpassing that measured in tumor.

Sequenced here: peripheral blood, sampled before any cancer treatment. The chain combines TRBV7-9 with TRBJ1-2, with D perhaps TRBD1 (5 bases). The TCR sequence derives from a male donor at least 60 years old with stage III squamous cell lung carcinoma. This CDR3 reads CASSLAQGDGYTF. The CDR3, as DNA: TGTGCCAGCAGCTTAGCGCAAGGGGATGGCTACACCTTC.